The 28 T cell receptor beta chains given below trace back to one sample, sequenced in a study of T cell responses to AZD1222 COVID-19 vaccine. Clones were read by immunoSEQ multiplex PCR, and TCRdb kept only the in-frame ones, dropping some. In the table there are about 87,000 clones, roughly 90% of which are singletons. The sample was peripheral blood, taken on day 0 of AZD1222 vaccination. These receptors were obtained from an adult in good health.

The V call is TRBV30, the J call TRBJ1-2; possible D gene TRBD1, 6 bases. Germline lookup yields CDR1 GTSNPN and CDR2 SVGIG (reference sequence). V lost 4 bases to trimming and J lost 7 bases, with 16 bases between them. The CDR3 covers 13 residues. DNA of the CDR3: TGTGCCTGGAAACAGGGAGGAGGGGTTGGCTACACCTTC. Translation: CAWKQGGGVGYTF.

This clone showed up just once. The genes are TRBV28 and TRBJ2-6; D is uncertain. From germline, CDR1 is MDHEN and CDR2 SYDVKM. The CDR3 is 18 residues long. Trimming left V 4 bases short and J 1 base short, with 17 bases between. CDR3 residues: CASSSFRQVTSGANVLTF. The DNA of the CDR3 is TGTGCCAGCAGTTCATTCCGGCAGGTAACATCTGGGGCCAACGTCCTGACTTTC. Using reference TRBV28 and TRBJ2-6 for the parts outside the CDR3, the full variable domain is DVKVTQSSRYLVKRTGEKVFLECVQDMDHENMFWYRQDPGLGLRLIYFSYDVKMKEKGDIPEGYSVSREKKERFSLILESASTNQTSMYLCASSSFRQVTSGANVLTFGAGSRLTVL.

This chain joins TRBV5-6 and TRBJ1-3; weak D call: TRBD1 (5 bases). CDR1 SGHDT and CDR2 YYEEEE come from the germline V gene. The CDR3 runs to 14 residues. Trimming removed 1 base at V and 4 bases at J, with 9 bases between. The CDR3 nucleotides are TGTGCCAGCAGCTTGATACAGGTGGGAAACACCATATATTTT. Protein sequence: CASSLIQVGNTIYF.

The chain is built from TRBV6-6 and TRBJ2-7, with D unclear. This CDR3 is 12 amino acids long. V shed 0 bases and J shed 5 bases, with 5 bases lying between them. Germline-derived CDR1 and CDR2 are MNHNY and SVGAGI (reference sequence). In DNA, the CDR3 is TGTGCCAGCAGTTACTCGAGTGACGAGCAGTACTTC. Translation gives CASSYSSDEQYF.

This clone was observed a handful of times. The chain uses TRBV30 and TRBJ2-7, with no clear D. Germline-derived CDR1 and CDR2 are GTSNPN and SVGIG (reference sequence). V dropped 5 bases and J dropped 6 bases, with 17 bases sitting between them. The length of the CDR3 is 13 residues. The CDR3 DNA is TGTGCCTGGGAGAGTAGTACCGCCCCCGAGCAGTACTTC. This sequence encodes CAWESSTAPEQYF.

A single count supports this clone. The rearrangement uses TRBV3-1 (or the pseudogene TRBV3-2) and TRBJ1-2, with D perhaps TRBD1 (6 bases). This CDR3 is built from 13 residues. The germline V and J ends were trimmed by 0 bases and 8 bases, with 10 bases remaining between them. Looked up from germline, CDR1 is LGHDT and CDR2 is YNNKEL (reference sequence). The CDR3 nucleotides are TGTGCCAGCAGCCAAGAAGGGGGAGGAGGCTACACCTTC. This encodes CASSQEGGGGYTF.

The V gene is TRBV5-4, the J gene TRBJ2-7; TRBD1 matches at 7 bases. The ends lost 1 base at V and 3 bases at J; junction bases unmatched: 7. The CDR3 is 15 amino acids. Germline loops: CDR1 SGHNT, CDR2 YYREEE (reference sequence). As DNA, the CDR3 is TGTGCCAGCAGCTTGCAGGGGGATATCCGCTACGAGCAGTACTTC. This codes for CASSLQGDIRYEQYF.

This chain links TRBV15 with TRBJ1-3; D unclear. Trimming took off 1 base at V and 0 bases at J, with 10 bases between the two ends. The CDR3 length is 16 residues. Germline CDR1 is LNHNV and CDR2 is YYDKDF (reference sequence). CDR3 sequence reads: CATSRGGGPSGNTIYF. The CDR3 bases are TGTGCCACCAGCAGAGGGGGAGGACCCTCTGGAAACACCATATATTTT.

The V call is TRBV5-6, the J call TRBJ1-2, with D possibly being TRBD1 (5 bases). Trimming cost V 3 bases and J 4 bases, with 19 bases left between them. Germline lookup yields CDR1 SGHDT and CDR2 YYEEEE. This CDR3 spans 16 amino acids. As DNA, the CDR3 is TGTGCCAGCAGCTCTCGAGGGCCAGGGCAAGGCTATGGCTACACCTTC. The encoded protein is CASSSRGPGQGYGYTF.

The chain joins TRBV2 to TRBJ2-4, with a tentative D call TRBD2 (6 bases). V gave up 7 bases and J gave up 1 base, with 20 bases separating them. The length of the CDR3 is 17 residues. Germline CDR1 reads SNHLY; CDR2 reads FYNNEI. Here the CDR3 DNA reads TGTGCCAGCACTGCGGGACTTGCGTCGGTGGCCAAAAACATTCAGTACTTC. Translation gives CASTAGLASVAKNIQYF.

J is TRBJ1-5 and V is TRBV7-9, with D uncertain. The germline V gene encodes CDR1 SEHNR and CDR2 FQNEAQ (reference sequence). This CDR3 is built from 13 residues. V lost 5 bases and J 6 bases, leaving 11 bases between the germline ends. For the CDR3, the DNA is TGTGCCAGCAGCCCCGCGAGGAGTCAGCCCCAGCATTTT. This translates into CASSPARSQPQHF.

The rearrangement joins TRBV20-1 to TRBJ2-5, with a tentative D call TRBD2 (5 bases). CDR1 is DFQATT, CDR2 SNEGSKA, per germline (reference sequence). V lost 6 bases to trimming and J lost 4 bases, with 9 bases between them. This CDR3 region has 11 residues. In nucleotides, the CDR3 is TGCAGTGCAACAAGCGGAGAGACCCAGTACTTC. This sequence encodes CSATSGETQYF.

The chain has TRBV10-3 and TRBJ2-7; TRBD1 agrees at 8 bases. The CDR3 is made up of 14 amino acids. The V gene end was trimmed by 3 bases and the J gene end by 5 bases; junction bases not matched to a gene: 6. Germline V lookup: CDR1 ENHRY, CDR2 SYGVKD. The CDR3 reads CAISDNRGLDEQYF. The CDR3 DNA is TGTGCCATCAGTGACAACAGGGGGTTGGACGAGCAGTACTTC.

The V and J genes are TRBV19 and TRBJ2-3; 10 positions match TRBD2. This CDR3 is built from 16 residues. Trimming at V came to 6 bases and at J to 4 bases, leaving 10 bases not matched to a gene. The germline V gene has CDR1 LNHDA and CDR2 SQIVND (reference sequence). CDR3 bases: TGTGCCAGTAGCAGGACTAGCGGAGGTAGGGCAGATACGCAGTATTTT. This translates into CASSRTSGGRADTQYF.

This rearrangement joins TRBV10-3 to TRBJ2-3; D might be TRBD2 (5 bases). Germline V lookup: CDR1 ENHRY, CDR2 SYGVKD. Trimming took off 7 bases at V and 0 bases at J, with 8 bases between the two ends. CDR3 length: 13 amino acids. The CDR3 loop reads CAITGGSTDTQYF. CDR3 bases: TGTGCCATCACCGGCGGGAGCACAGATACGCAGTATTTT.

The rearrangement links TRBV28 to TRBJ2-7; the D is unclear. V shed 6 bases and J shed 6 bases, with 21 bases lying between them. Per the germline V gene, CDR1 is MDHEN and CDR2 is SYDVKM. This CDR3 is built from 15 residues. Here the CDR3 DNA reads TGTGCCAGCAGCATACAAACACCCGGGCGGAGCGAGCAGTACTTC. The encoded protein is CASSIQTPGRSEQYF.

This clone was seen more than once but under ten times. The chain joins TRBV14 to TRBJ2-1; 7 nucleotides line up with TRBD1. Germline V CDR1 and CDR2: SGHDN, FVKESK. Germline trimming cut 6 bases from V and 6 bases from J; bases unmatched to any gene: 11. There are 15 residues in the CDR3. CDR3 DNA sequence: TGTGCCAGCAGTCTACCCGGGACAGCAGTCAATGAGCAGTTCTTC. This encodes CASSLPGTAVNEQFF.

The chain links TRBV4-1 to TRBJ1-5, with D possibly TRBD1 on 5 matching bases. The CDR3 spans 16 residues. Trimming left V 1 base short and J 6 bases short, with 16 bases between. Germline V CDR1 and CDR2: MGHRA, YSYEKL. Here the CDR3 DNA reads TGCGCCAGCAGCCAAGTGCGGCAGGAAGGGACTCAGCCCCAGCATTTT. Its translation: CASSQVRQEGTQPQHF.

The chain joins TRBV5-1 to TRBJ1-3, with 9 bases that match TRBD1. Germline V gene data show CDR1 as SGHRS and CDR2 as YFSETQ. V was clipped by 3 bases and J by 8 bases; unmatched bases: 21. The CDR3 loop spans 19 amino acids. CDR3 protein: CASSWWGSGTGMPSDTIYF. The CDR3 DNA reads TGCGCCAGCAGCTGGTGGGGTAGCGGGACAGGGATGCCGTCGGACACCATATATTTT.

The chain uses TRBV19 and TRBJ1-2, with a weak D call TRBD1 (6 bases). V was cut by 1 base and J by 7 bases, with 10 bases left in between. The CDR3 consists of 13 residues. From germline, CDR1 is LNHDA and CDR2 SQIVND (reference sequence). Here the CDR3 reads CASSIVGGPGYTF. The CDR3 DNA reads as TGTGCCAGTAGTATAGTCGGGGGCCCTGGCTACACCTTC.

The chain combines TRBV11-2 with TRBJ2-7; TRBD1 matches 7 bases. Germline loops: CDR1 SGHAT, CDR2 FQNNGV. The CDR3 runs to 14 residues. V shed 5 bases and J 1 base; nucleotides not matched to a gene: 5. This CDR3 is CASSADRRSYEQYF. The CDR3 bases are TGTGCCAGCAGCGCGGACAGGAGATCCTACGAGCAGTACTTC.

Here the CDR3 reads CASSQENTDTQYF. The CDR3 coding sequence is TGTGCCAGCAGCCAAGAGAACACAGATACGCAGTATTTT. This chain uses TRBV14 with TRBJ2-3; D is undetermined. From germline, CDR1 is SGHDN and CDR2 FVKESK. Trimming took off 0 bases at V and 2 bases at J, with 3 bases between the two ends. The CDR3 is made up of 13 amino acids.

The chain recombines TRBV7-2 with TRBJ2-1; 7 bases agree with TRBD2. This CDR3 is 15 amino acids long. The J segment lost 1 base and the V segment lost 2 bases, leaving 2 bases of the junction unmatched. CDR1 and CDR2 from the germline V gene are SGHTA and FQGNSA. The CDR3 sequence: CASSLTGGSYNEQFF. In nucleotides, the CDR3 is TGTGCCAGCAGCTTAACGGGAGGTTCCTACAATGAGCAGTTCTTC.

As to this clone: Sequence at one end of the junction differs from germline and may be a read error. V is TRBV7-8 and J is TRBJ2-5; D is unresolved. Germline V gene sequence: CDR1 SGHVS, CDR2 FQNEAQ. The CDR3 has 16 residues. CDR3 nucleotide sequence: TGTGCCAGCAGGTTAGACTTCTGGAGTTCCCAAGAGACCCAGTACTTC. This encodes CASRLDFWSSQETQYF.

The rearrangement uses TRBV7-7 and TRBJ2-3; D uncertain. Germline-derived CDR1 and CDR2 are SSHAT and FNYEAQ (reference sequence). The CDR3 runs to 13 residues. Deletions cut 3 bases from V and 2 bases from J, with 6 bases between. CDR3 region: CASSFKLTDTQYF. The DNA for the CDR3 is TGTGCCAGCAGCTTTAAACTCACAGATACGCAGTATTTT.

J is TRBJ2-7 and V is TRBV4-1, with TRBD1 as a possible D gene (5 bases). CDR3 length equals 14 residues. The ends were cut back, 4 bases at V and 3 bases at J, with 13 bases in the middle. The germline CDR1 and CDR2 sequences are MGHRA and YSYEKL. The CDR3 here is CASSLDTANYEQYF. The CDR3 DNA follows: TGCGCCAGCAGCCTGGACACGGCGAACTACGAGCAGTACTTC.

The chain joins TRBV19 to TRBJ2-1; D is unresolved. The V end lost 1 base, the J end lost 0 bases, and 19 bases lay between the germline ends. Germline V gives CDR1 LNHDA, CDR2 SQIVND (reference sequence). The CDR3 runs to 19 residues. The CDR3, as DNA: TGTGCCAGTAGTATAGGATATTTTTCAGCTTCCAACTCCTACAATGAGCAGTTCTTC. This gives the protein CASSIGYFSASNSYNEQFF.

The chain couples TRBV28 to TRBJ2-2; 11 bases map to TRBD2. Germline V gene lookup returns CDR1 MDHEN and CDR2 SYDVKM. CDR3 length equals 16 residues. The ends lost 3 bases at V and 7 bases at J; junction bases unmatched: 7. Here the CDR3 reads CASSFLLAGVVGELFF. CDR3 nucleotide sequence: TGTGCCAGCAGTTTTTTACTAGCGGGAGTGGTCGGGGAGCTGTTTTTT. Based on the CDR3 plus reference TRBV28 and TRBJ2-2, the full variable domain is DVKVTQSSRYLVKRTGEKVFLECVQDMDHENMFWYRQDPGLGLRLIYFSYDVKMKEKGDIPEGYSVSREKKERFSLILESASTNQTSMYLCASSFLLAGVVGELFFGEGSRLTVL.